Listed below are T cell receptor beta chains from one sample, sequenced in a study of PD-L1 blockade in urothelial cancer. Some clones are missing from TCRdb's copy, which holds only in-frame ones; the method was immunoSEQ multiplex PCR. This table has about 87,000 clones, 84% appearing once. Sequencing was performed on PBMCs, taken around atezolizumab (anti-PD-L1) treatment. The origin of the receptors is a man aged 60 to 75 with urothelial cancer. Both conserved end residues are part of each CDR3. A D gene is named only where the DNA matches it firmly. Expanded clones are given a class, and other clones once, few, many or no size at all.

>TRBV6-1|TRBJ1-1|few|.
TGTGCCAGCAGTGTAAGGACAGAGAACACTGAAGCTTTCTTT
CASSVRTENTEAFF
>TRBV7-9|TRBJ1-3|.|TRBD1
TGTGCCAGCAGCCCGGGACAGACCAACATGGGAAACACCATATATTTT
CASSPGQTNMGNTIYF
>TRBV25-1|TRBJ1-4|.|.
TGTGCCAGCAGGAGCGGAAATGAAAAACTGTTTTTT
CASRSGNEKLFF
>TRBV7-2|TRBJ2-1|once|TRBD2
TGTGCCAGCAGCTTGGTTAGCGGGGCAAATGAGCAGTTCTTC
CASSLVSGANEQFF
>TRBV6-6|TRBJ1-2|.|.
TGTGCCAGCAGCCCCAGGGGAAGGAAAGATGGCGGCACCTTC
CASSPRGRKDGGTF
>TRBV7-7|TRBJ2-5|.|.
TGTGCCAGCAGCCGCCCGGGAGAAGAGACCCAGTACTTC
CASSRPGEETQYF
>TRBV5-1|TRBJ2-3|.|TRBD2
TGCGCCAGCAGCGCGACTAGCGGGACAGATACGCAGTATTTT
CASSATSGTDTQYF
>TRBV9|TRBJ2-1|.|.
TGTGCCAGCAGCGTAGCTAACCGCCCCAATGAGCAGTTCTTC
CASSVANRPNEQFF
>TRBV7-5|TRBJ1-5|.|.
TGTGTCAGAAGCGTCAACCGGCCCCGGGATTTT
CVRSVNRPRDF
>TRBV5-1|TRBJ2-5|.|TRBD2
TGCGCCAGCAGCAGCACCGGGACTAGCGAAAAGACCCAGTACTTC
CASSSTGTSEKTQYF
>TRBV7-8|TRBJ1-5|.|.
TGTGCCAGCAGCTTAGCGCTCTACAGCAATCAGCCCCAGCATTTT
CASSLALYSNQPQHF
>TRBV20-1|TRBJ2-3|.|.
TGCAGTGCTAGCGGGGATACGCAGTATTTT
CSASGDTQYF
>TRBV6-5|TRBJ1-3|.|.
TGTGCCAGCAGTTACCGACAGCACGAAAACACCATATATTTT
CASSYRQHENTIYF
>TRBV6-1|TRBJ2-1|.|TRBD1
TGTGCCAGCAGTGAAGACCTGCGGAGCAGGGGGAATGAGCAGTTCTTC
CASSEDLRSRGNEQFF
>TRBV6-7|TRBJ2-3|.|.
TGTGCCAGCAGAGGAACACCGACTAGCACAGATACGCAGTATTTT
CASRGTPTSTDTQYF
>TRBV11-2|TRBJ2-7|.|TRBD2
TGTGCCAGCAGCTTAGGCTTCCTAGCGGGAGAAGGGAGCTACGAGCAGTACTTC
CASSLGFLAGEGSYEQYF
>TRBV4-1|TRBJ1-4|.|.
TGCGCCAGCAGCTCAGAAAAACTGTTTTTT
CASSSEKLFF
>TRBV27|TRBJ2-7|.|TRBD2
TGTGCCAGCAGTTTAGATCCGGGGGGGATCTCCTACGAGCAGTACTTC
CASSLDPGGISYEQYF
>TRBV7-9|TRBJ1-4|.|TRBD1
TGTGCCAGCAGCTCCACAGGGGGAATGAGGGAAAAACTGTTTTTT
CASSSTGGMREKLFF
>TRBV5-4|TRBJ2-7|.|.
TGTGCCAGCAGCTTGTACGGGGGGCCGGGGTCCTACGAGCAGTACTTC
CASSLYGGPGSYEQYF
>TRBV5-1|TRBJ2-2|.|.
TGCGCCAGCAGCTTGCTTTATCAGGGAAACACCGGGGAGCTGTTTTTT
CASSLLYQGNTGELFF
>TRBV5-1|TRBJ2-1|.|TRBD2
TGCGCCAGCAGCTTAGGTAGCGGGGGGGCCTGGGAGCAGTTCTTC
CASSLGSGGAWEQFF
>TRBV29-1|TRBJ1-2|few|.
TGCAGCGTTGAATACCAGACCCGGGTGCGTGGCTACACCTTC
CSVEYQTRVRGYTF
>TRBV5-6|TRBJ1-1|.|.
TGTGCCAGCAGCCGACTCTCGCCGATGAACACTGAAGCTTTCTTT
CASSRLSPMNTEAFF
>TRBV11-3|TRBJ1-6|.|.
TGTGCCAGCAGCTTGTCGGGTAATTCACCCCTCCACTTT
CASSLSGNSPLHF
>TRBV5-1|TRBJ2-3|.|TRBD2
TGCGCCAGCAGAGCCGGACTAGCGGGCTTCACAGATACGCAGTATTTT
CASRAGLAGFTDTQYF